The 7 T cell receptor beta chains reported below all come from one sample, sequenced in a study of blood T cell repertoires in COVID-19. Measured with immunoSEQ multiplex PCR; TCRdb has only the in-frame clones, and not every one. The top ten clones hold about 6% of a sample with 300,000 to 400,000 clones, about 90% of them seen once. The specimen was peripheral blood. All receptors derive from a woman aged 45-59 years with COVID-19, enrolled during active disease.

The chain recombines TRBV19 with TRBJ2-3; TRBD2 aligns across 8 bases. Losses at the gene ends were 5 bases for V and 6 bases for J; bases not matched to a gene: 13. Per the germline V gene, CDR1 is LNHDA and CDR2 is SQIVND (reference sequence). The length of the CDR3 is 16 residues. The CDR3 region has the DNA TGTGCCAGTAGTGGAGGACTAGCCGGGTGGCGGGATACGCAGTATTTT. It is translated as CASSGGLAGWRDTQYF. The complete variable domain, with remaining parts taken from reference TRBV19 and TRBJ2-3, reads DGGITQSPKYLFRKEGQNVTLSCEQNLNHDAMYWYRQDPGQGLRLIYYSQIVNDFQKGDIAEGYSVSREKKESFPLTVTSAQKNPTAFYLCASSGGLAGWRDTQYFGPGTRLTVL.

V gene TRBV7-2 combines with J gene TRBJ1-1, with a tentative D call TRBD1 (5 bases). The CDR3 has 15 residues. Germline CDR1 is SGHTA and CDR2 is FQGNSA. V shed 0 bases and J shed 5 bases, with 13 bases lying between them. CDR3 sequence reads: CASSLAGGKGTEAFF. The DNA of the CDR3 is TGTGCCAGCAGCTTAGCGGGGGGTAAGGGGACTGAAGCTTTCTTT.

Only one count was recorded for this clone. This chain joins TRBV6-5 and TRBJ2-1, with 7 bases that match TRBD2. This CDR3 is built from 14 residues. The V gene end was trimmed by 7 bases and the J gene end by 2 bases; junction bases not matched to a gene: 5. Germline loops: CDR1 MNHEY, CDR2 SVGAGI. CDR3 nucleotide sequence: TGTGCCAGCATGCGGGGAGGGACCTACAATGAGCAGTTCTTC. It specifies CASMRGGTYNEQFF.

V and J are TRBV3-1 (or the pseudogene TRBV3-2) and TRBJ2-7; D remains unclear. The CDR3 is 14 amino acids. The germline V and J ends were trimmed by 6 bases and 0 bases, with 12 bases remaining between them. Germline V gene lookup returns CDR1 LGHDT and CDR2 YNNKEL (reference sequence). The CDR3 spells CASSDAGSSYEQYF. CDR3 sequence (DNA): TGTGCCAGCAGTGACGCAGGTAGCTCCTACGAGCAGTACTTC.

This chain connects TRBV5-1 to TRBJ2-7; D may be TRBD2 (6 bases). This CDR3 has 12 residues. The V end was cut by 3 bases, the J end by 5 bases, with 9 bases between. Germline V gene lookup returns CDR1 SGHRS and CDR2 YFSETQ. The CDR3 here is CASSWDSNEQYF. The CDR3 coding sequence is TGCGCCAGCAGCTGGGACTCAAACGAGCAGTACTTC.

The chain carries TRBV25-1 and TRBJ1-2; weak D call: TRBD1 (5 bases). Per germline, CDR1 MGHDK and CDR2 SYGVNS. This CDR3 is built from 13 residues. V lost 10 bases to trimming and J lost 8 bases, with 20 bases between them. The chain's CDR3 is CATGYGTGWGYTF. DNA of the CDR3: TGTGCCACCGGCTATGGGACTGGGTGGGGCTACACCTTC.

The rearrangement uses TRBV3-1 (or the pseudogene TRBV3-2) and TRBJ1-1; tentatively, D is TRBD1 (6 bases). Germline loops: CDR1 LGHDT, CDR2 YNNKEL (reference sequence). Trimming removed 3 bases from V and 4 bases from J, with 18 bases in between. The length of the CDR3 is 16 residues. CDR3 DNA: TGTGCCAGCAGCCAGCGGCCGGGGGCGGGAGGCACTGAAGCTTTCTTT. It codes for CASSQRPGAGGTEAFF.